A single sample is the source of the 13 T cell receptor beta chains below, sequenced in a study of blood T cell repertoires in COVID-19. Clones were read by immunoSEQ multiplex PCR, and TCRdb kept only the in-frame ones, dropping some. Of about 20,000 clones listed, 79% were seen once; the top ten hold more than 55%. The material sequenced was peripheral blood. The receptors derive from an elderly man with acute or convalescent COVID-19.

In DNA, the CDR3 is TGCGCCAGCAGCTTAGAAAGGGGTATCTACAATGAGCAGTTCTTC. The encoded protein is CASSLERGIYNEQFF. V and J are TRBV5-1 and TRBJ2-1, with D perhaps TRBD1 (5 bases). Germline V gene sequence: CDR1 SGHRS, CDR2 YFSETQ. The CDR3 is made up of 15 amino acids. The V gene lost 2 bases and the J gene lost 3 bases, with 12 bases spanning the gap.

The chain combines TRBV6-5 with TRBJ1-1; the match to TRBD1 covers 7 bases. This CDR3 is built from 14 residues. After removal of 6 bases from V and 1 base from J, the junction contained 5 bases not matched to a gene. Germline CDR1 reads MNHEY; CDR2 reads SVGAGI. The CDR3 protein is CASRNHRGNTEAFF. The CDR3 coding sequence is TGTGCCAGCAGGAATCACAGGGGGAACACTGAAGCTTTCTTT.

This chain joins TRBV7-2 and TRBJ2-6; 7 nucleotides match TRBD2. After removal of 5 bases from V and 2 bases from J, the junction contained 3 bases not matched to a gene. The CDR3 contains 15 residues. The germline CDR1 and CDR2 sequences are SGHTA and FQGNSA. Written as DNA, the CDR3 is TGTGCCAGCAGCCTGAGCGGGGCTGGGGCCAACGTCCTGACTTTC. Amino acid sequence: CASSLSGAGANVLTF.

The genes are TRBV6-5 and TRBJ2-1, with 11 bases lining up with TRBD2. Unmatched junction bases numbered 7, after V lost 3 bases and J lost 6 bases. This CDR3 region has 16 residues. Germline assignment: CDR1 MNHEY and CDR2 SVGAGI. The CDR3 region has the DNA TGTGCCAGCAGTTATTCCGGGACTAGCGGCGTCAATGAGCAGTTCTTC. It translates to CASSYSGTSGVNEQFF.

This clone was seen more than once but under ten times. The chain recombines TRBV6-5 with TRBJ2-7, with 11 bases identical to TRBD2. V shed 4 bases, J shed 4 bases, and the junction held 3 bases outside the gene matches. The length of the CDR3 is 14 residues. Germline CDR1 MNHEY, CDR2 SVGAGI. CDR3 sequence reads: CASSWSSGRYEQYF. The CDR3 bases are TGTGCCAGCAGTTGGTCTAGCGGGAGGTACGAGCAGTACTTC.

The chain has TRBV27 and TRBJ1-5; D might be TRBD1 (6 bases). The CDR3 has 14 residues. V was trimmed by 6 bases and J by 7 bases, leaving 16 bases between them. Germline loops: CDR1 MNHEY, CDR2 SMNVEV (reference sequence). The CDR3 protein is CASSPSAGVQPQHF. The CDR3 nucleotides read TGTGCCAGCAGCCCCTCGGCAGGGGTCCAGCCCCAGCATTTT.

The chain combines TRBV6-1 with TRBJ2-4; 8 bases line up with TRBD1. V shed 0 bases, J shed 2 bases, and the junction held 6 bases outside the gene matches. The V gene's germline CDR1 is MNHNS and CDR2 SASEGT. CDR3 length: 17 amino acids. CDR3 loop: CASSEAPTGATKNIQYF. The CDR3 DNA is TGTGCCAGCAGTGAAGCCCCGACAGGGGCGACCAAAAACATTCAGTACTTC.

The rearrangement uses TRBV10-3 and TRBJ2-7, with 11 bases aligning to TRBD2. The CDR3 totals 15 residues. Germline V lookup: CDR1 ENHRY, CDR2 SYGVKD. With V trimmed by 11 bases and J by 3 bases, 12 bases remained unmatched. Here the CDR3 DNA reads TGTGCCGACTGGGATAGCGGGAGGGCCTTCTACGAGCAGTACTTC. Protein product: CADWDSGRAFYEQYF.

The chain uses TRBV6-2 or TRBV6-3 and TRBJ2-7, with a tentative D call TRBD1 (6 bases). CDR1 is MNHEY and CDR2 is SVGEGT in the germline V gene. With 2 bases removed from V and 0 bases from J, the gap between germline ends came to 8 bases. The CDR3 covers 14 residues. The CDR3 coding sequence is TGTGCCAGCAGTTACCTGGACAGCTCCTACGAGCAGTACTTC. Protein sequence: CASSYLDSSYEQYF.

This clone was detected many times. This chain connects TRBV6-2 or TRBV6-3 to TRBJ1-1, with D possibly matching TRBD1 (6 bases). CDR1 is MNHEY and CDR2 is SVGEGT in the germline V gene. The CDR3 contains 14 residues. V was pared by 6 bases and J by 5 bases, with 16 bases between. CDR3 in amino acids: CASSWGRGWTEAFF. The CDR3 region has the DNA TGTGCCAGCAGCTGGGGGAGGGGGTGGACTGAAGCTTTCTTT.

The chain employs TRBV25-1 and TRBJ2-3; D might be TRBD2 (6 bases). V was clipped by 4 bases and J by 6 bases, with 17 bases between them. The germline V gene has CDR1 MGHDK and CDR2 SYGVNS. The CDR3 totals 15 residues. The CDR3 loop is CASSGGTLAGDTQYF. The CDR3 DNA follows: TGTGCCAGCAGTGGGGGGACTCTTGCAGGGGATACGCAGTATTTT.

This rearrangement joins TRBV4-1 to TRBJ2-1; 13 bases align to TRBD2. V was pared by 1 base and J by 3 bases, with 12 bases of the junction left unmatched. CDR1 is MGHRA and CDR2 is YSYEKL in the germline V gene. CDR3 length equals 20 residues. The CDR3 loop reads CASSQVPGLAGPDNYNEQFF. CDR3 nucleotides: TGCGCCAGCAGCCAAGTACCGGGACTAGCGGGACCGGACAACTACAATGAGCAGTTCTTC.

This clone was picked up a small number of times. This chain links TRBV5-1 with TRBJ2-4; D may be TRBD2 (6 bases). Trimming removed 0 bases from V and 3 bases from J, with 13 bases in between. This CDR3 has 16 amino acids. Germline assignment: CDR1 SGHRS and CDR2 YFSETQ. The CDR3 sequence: CASSLAGQGGKNIQYF. The CDR3 bases are TGCGCCAGCAGCTTGGCAGGGCAGGGAGGCAAAAACATTCAGTACTTC.